The 8 T cell receptor beta chains below all came from one sample that was sequenced in a study of identical twins. TCRdb redid the calling of the 5' RACE reads with MiXCR, one entry per CDR3 protein. Here the sample spans approximately 250,000 distinct CDR3 sequences, over 5.5% being singletons. The same specimen was also included in a second study, on T cells expressing NK-cell markers.

Sequencing was carried out using CD8+ T cells sorted from blood. These receptors originate from a woman under 30 in good health.

This clonotype was picked up many times. This chain uses TRBV20-1 with TRBJ1-2; D not certain. The V gene's germline CDR1 is DFQATT and CDR2 SNEGSKA (reference sequence). Trimming removed 4 bases at V and 4 bases at J, with 10 bases between. This CDR3 is built from 12 residues. The CDR3 region is CSAKWGVYGYTF. The CDR3 DNA follows: TGCAGTGCTAAATGGGGTGTCTATGGCTACACCTTC.

Here the CDR3 reads CAWTLRGRELGEQFF. The CDR3 region has the DNA TGTGCCTGGACCCTCCGGGGGCGGGAGTTGGGTGAGCAGTTCTTC. This chain uses TRBV30 with TRBJ2-1, with TRBD2 as a possible D gene (7 bases). This CDR3 contains 15 residues. V was clipped by 4 bases and J by 9 bases, with 22 bases between them. Germline V gives CDR1 GTSNPN, CDR2 SVGIG (reference sequence).

This clonotype has just a few counts. V usage is TRBV2 and J usage is TRBJ1-1; D remains unclear. The V gene's germline CDR1 is SNHLY and CDR2 FYNNEI. The length of the CDR3 is 12 residues. Trimming shortened V by 3 bases and J by 10 bases, and 12 bases separated the two germline ends. The CDR3 sequence: CASSEGGKGAFF. As DNA, the CDR3 is TGTGCCAGCAGTGAGGGAGGGAAAGGAGCTTTCTTT.

This clonotype has only a few counts. This chain joins TRBV20-1 and TRBJ2-3; perhaps TRBD2 as D (7 bases). Germline loops: CDR1 DFQATT, CDR2 SNEGSKA (reference sequence). The germline V and J ends were trimmed by 3 bases and 0 bases, with 16 bases remaining between them. The CDR3 is 16 amino acids. CDR3 DNA sequence: TGCAGTGCTAGTCCACCGGGGGGCGTTAGCACAGATACGCAGTATTTT. It specifies CSASPPGGVSTDTQYF.

This clonotype was detected ten times or more. This sequence joins TRBV12-3 or TRBV12-4 and TRBJ1-3; no reliable D call. Trimming took off 3 bases at V and 3 bases at J, with 15 bases between the two ends. CDR3 length equals 16 residues. CDR3 DNA sequence: TGTGCCAGCAGTTTCCTATTCGCTCTCTTTGGAAACACCATATATTTT. Amino acid sequence: CASSFLFALFGNTIYF.

The V gene is TRBV5-1, the J gene TRBJ2-2; no clear D. The CDR3 totals 14 residues. CDR1 is SGHRS and CDR2 is YFSETQ in the germline V gene. Between the trimmed V and J ends, which lost 0 bases and 3 bases, there was a span of 6 bases. CDR3 in DNA: TGCGCCAGCAGCTTGGGTGACGACACCGGGGAGCTGTTTTTT. Its translation is CASSLGDDTGELFF.

The CDR3 region has the DNA TGTGCCAGCAGCGTAGAATCCAGCGGGGGGGCCGGGACGCAGTATTTT. Translated, it gives CASSVESSGGAGTQYF. The chain has TRBV9 and TRBJ2-3; 10 bases map to TRBD2. There are 16 residues in the CDR3. V lost 0 bases and J lost 9; bases outside the gene matches: 10. Germline CDR1 is SGDLS and CDR2 is YYNGEE.

The CDR3 reads CASSPSVASYNEQFF. The DNA for the CDR3 is TGTGCCAGCAGCCCGAGCGTGGCCTCCTACAATGAGCAGTTCTTC. The rearrangement uses TRBV7-3 and TRBJ2-1; D is unresolved. V was cut by 5 bases and J by 0 bases, with 11 bases left in between. From germline, CDR1 is SGHTA and CDR2 FQGTGA. This CDR3 contains 15 residues.